The clone carrying this T cell receptor beta chain was seen at least ten times. Antigen unknown. The record originates from a study of T cells in Graves' hyperthyroidism and ophthalmopathy. Study results and caveats: Model predictions of ophthalmopathy came a median about six months before onset.

Regions amplified from RNA transcripts were the TCR beta CDR3 regions. An initial round of RT-PCR targeting the TCR CDR3 relied on the HTBI primer set. A single record per CDR3 protein comes from TCRdb applying MiXCR to the multiplex PCR reads. The sample carries over 700,000 distinct CDR3 sequences, roughly 20% recorded once. V lost 6 bases and J lost 2, with 14 bases in between. The CDR3 length is 14 residues. CDR1 and CDR2 (germline): DFQATT, SNEGSKA (reference sequence). Each diagnosis drew on symptoms, thyroxine, TRAb, thyroid ultrasound and orbital computed tomography findings. The blood specimen was taken at initial hyperthyroidism diagnosis, before any ophthalmopathy symptoms. The source of the PBMCs was 10 ml of fresh peripheral blood.

This TCR came from a woman in her fifties or sixties with Graves' hyperthyroidism that later progressed to Graves' ophthalmopathy. What was sequenced was blood. The chain combines TRBV20-1 with TRBJ1-5; possible D gene TRBD1, 5 bases. CDR3 region: CSAMGQGGNQPQHF. DNA of the CDR3: TGCAGTGCAATGGGCCAGGGTGGCAATCAGCCCCAGCATTTT.